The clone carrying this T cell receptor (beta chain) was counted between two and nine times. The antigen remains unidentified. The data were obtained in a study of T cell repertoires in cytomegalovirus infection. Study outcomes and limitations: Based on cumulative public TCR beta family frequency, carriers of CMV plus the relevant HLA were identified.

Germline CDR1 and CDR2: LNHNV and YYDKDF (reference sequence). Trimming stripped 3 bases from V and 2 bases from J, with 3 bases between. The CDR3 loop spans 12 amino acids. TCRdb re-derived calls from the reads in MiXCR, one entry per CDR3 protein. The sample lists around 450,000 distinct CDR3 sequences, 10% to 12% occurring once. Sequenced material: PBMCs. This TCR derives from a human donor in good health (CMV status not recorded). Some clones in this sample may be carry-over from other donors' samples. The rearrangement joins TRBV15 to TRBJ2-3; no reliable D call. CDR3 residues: CATSRFTDTQYF. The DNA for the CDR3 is TGTGCCACCAGCAGGTTCACAGATACGCAGTATTTT.